These T cell receptor beta chains were read from a single sample in a study of shared clonotypes between healthy human individuals. Produced via immunoSEQ multiplex PCR; TCRdb's table is partial and in-frame only. The sample shows about 680,000 clones, 60% to 75% of them seen only once. The sequencing input was memory CD4+ T cells sorted from blood. Receptor source: a woman aged 25 to 39 in good health. Each CDR3 is given with its conserved first and last residue. D genes are given only for firm matches. Some rows mark clone size as missing; the rest say once, few, many or name a class of expanded clone.

CDR3nt	CDR3aa	abundance	d_gene	v_gene	j_gene
TGTGCCAGCTCACCGTTCGGGGCAGGGGAGGAGCCCCAGCATTTT	CASSPFGAGEEPQHF	.	.	TRBV18	TRBJ1-5
TGCGCCAGCAGACTCTTAGCGGGATCGCAAGATACGCAGTATTTT	CASRLLAGSQDTQYF	.	TRBD2	TRBV4-1	TRBJ2-3
TGCGCCAGCAGCGAGGACAGGGGGCGGGAAAAACTGTTTTTT	CASSEDRGREKLFF	.	TRBD1	TRBV4-1	TRBJ1-4
TGTGCCAGTAGAATAGGACAGGGCATTGAAGCTTTCTTT	CASRIGQGIEAFF	.	TRBD1	TRBV19	TRBJ1-1
TGTGCCAGCAGCTTTTGGTCTGGAAACACCATATATTTT	CASSFWSGNTIYF	once	.	TRBV5-6	TRBJ1-3
TGTGCCAGCGTCCCCCACGCCGGGAGGGCCGGGGATACGCAGTATTTT	CASVPHAGRAGDTQYF	.	TRBD2	TRBV7-9	TRBJ2-3
TGTGCCAGCAGCTTTGCGACTAGCTCGTACAATGAGCAGTTCTTC	CASSFATSSYNEQFF	.	TRBD2	TRBV11-2	TRBJ2-1
TGTGCCAGCAGTTCCCAGGGGCTAGCCGGCGACGAGCAGTACTTC	CASSSQGLAGDEQYF	few	.	TRBV7-2	TRBJ2-7
TGCGCCAGCAGATACGGGACTAGCGCCGGTGAGCAGTTCTTC	CASRYGTSAGEQFF	.	TRBD2	TRBV5-1	TRBJ2-1
TGTGCCAGCTCACAACGGGAGCTTAATGAGCAGTTCTTC	CASSQRELNEQFF	.	.	TRBV18	TRBJ2-1
TGTGCCAGCTCATCGGGCGTAACTCCACAGCAGTACTTC	CASSSGVTPQQYF	.	.	TRBV18	TRBJ2-7